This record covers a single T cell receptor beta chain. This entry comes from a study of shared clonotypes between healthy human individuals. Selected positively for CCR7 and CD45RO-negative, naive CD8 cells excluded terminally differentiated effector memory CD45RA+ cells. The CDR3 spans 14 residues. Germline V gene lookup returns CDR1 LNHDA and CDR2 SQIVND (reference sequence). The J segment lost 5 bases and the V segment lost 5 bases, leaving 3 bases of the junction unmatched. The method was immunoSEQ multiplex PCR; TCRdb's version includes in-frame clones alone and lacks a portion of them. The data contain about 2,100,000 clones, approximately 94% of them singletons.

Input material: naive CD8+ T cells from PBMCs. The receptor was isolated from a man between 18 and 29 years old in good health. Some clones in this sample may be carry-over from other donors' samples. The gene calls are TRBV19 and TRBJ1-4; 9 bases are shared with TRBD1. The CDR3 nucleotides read TGTGCCAGTAGTTTTACAGGGGGCAATGAAAAACTGTTTTTT. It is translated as CASSFTGGNEKLFF.